The 20 T cell receptor beta chains below all came from one sample that was sequenced in a study of OX40 agonist ivuxolimab in advanced cancers. The method was the immunoSEQ multiplex PCR assay. The table was pulled from immuneACCESS by TCRdb, which kept in-frame rearrangements only. Such tables lose some clones; where checked, under half of the loss comes from unresolved V genes, and the rest has no known cause. The sample data list under 25,000 clones, and over 80% of these were observed just once. The ten largest clones add up to around 15% of the sample. The sample in question was CD4+ or CD8+ T cells sorted from blood, obtained in a trial of the OX40 agonist ivuxolimab. The receptors shown here come from an adult with an advanced solid tumor such as melanoma, head and neck, liver or kidney cancer.

This chain links TRBV15 with TRBJ2-1; D remains unclear. V was clipped by 0 bases and J by 6 bases, with 9 bases between them. This CDR3 is built from 14 residues. Looked up from germline, CDR1 is LNHNV and CDR2 is YYDKDF (reference sequence). The CDR3 DNA reads as TGTGCCACCAGCAGAGACCCCGGGCCCAATGAGCAGTTCTTC. Protein sequence: CATSRDPGPNEQFF. Filled out from reference TRBV15 and TRBJ2-1, the complete variable domain reads DAMVIQNPRYQVTQFGKPVTLSCSQTLNHNVMYWYQQKSSQAPKLLFHYYDKDFNNEADTPDNFQSRRPNTSFCFLDIRSPGLGDTAMYLCATSRDPGPNEQFFGPGTRLTVL.

The V and J genes are TRBV11-2 and TRBJ2-3; the match to TRBD2 covers 8 bases. The CDR3 consists of 16 residues. J lost 4 bases, V lost 2 bases, and 8 bases had no gene match. Germline lookup yields CDR1 SGHAT and CDR2 FQNNGV. CDR3 nucleotide sequence: TGTGCCAGCAGCTTATTAGCGGGATTTAGCGCAGATACGCAGTATTTT. Its translation: CASSLLAGFSADTQYF.

This clone was counted a single time. The V gene is TRBV19, the J gene TRBJ2-7, with 8 positions matching TRBD2. V shed 3 bases, J shed 3 bases, and the junction held 7 bases outside the gene matches. Per the germline V gene, CDR1 is LNHDA and CDR2 is SQIVND (reference sequence). This CDR3 comprises 15 residues. The CDR3 is CASSISSGPNYEQYF. CDR3 coding DNA: TGTGCCAGTAGTATCTCTAGCGGGCCTAACTACGAGCAGTACTTC.

The CDR3 DNA sequence: TGTGCCAGCGTTGGGATCGGGACTGCTGGAAACACCATATATTTT. Translation: CASVGIGTAGNTIYF. This chain joins TRBV6-5 and TRBJ2-2; possible D gene TRBD1, 5 bases. The DNA end lines up better with TRBJ1-3; the J call may be wrong. CDR1 and CDR2 (germline): MNHEY, SVGAGI. This CDR3 is built from 15 residues.

The J gene is TRBJ2-3, the V gene TRBV7-9; possible D gene TRBD1, 5 bases. Germline CDR1 SEHNR, CDR2 FQNEAQ (reference sequence). The CDR3 loop spans 16 amino acids. V was shortened by 7 bases and J by 0 bases, with 17 bases between the two germline ends. The CDR3: CASTADQGTSTDTQYF. CDR3 bases: TGTGCCAGCACCGCGGACCAGGGTACTAGCACAGATACGCAGTATTTT.

This clone was detected only a few times. The chain uses TRBV6-6 and TRBJ1-4; 7 bases fit TRBD1. The CDR3 is 14 residues long. V lost 2 bases to trimming and J lost 3 bases; unmatched junction nucleotides: 0. The V gene's germline CDR1 is MNHNY and CDR2 SVGAGI (reference sequence). This CDR3 reads CASSYQGANEKLFF. The CDR3, as DNA: TGTGCCAGCAGTTACCAGGGGGCTAATGAAAAACTGTTTTTT.

The V call is TRBV15, the J call TRBJ1-5, with 12 bases that match TRBD1. The trim removed 5 bases at V and 6 bases at J, leaving 14 bases unmatched. The CDR3 covers 18 residues. Germline-derived CDR1 and CDR2 are LNHNV and YYDKDF (reference sequence). The CDR3 sequence: CATSFGTGGAESLQPQHF. The CDR3 DNA follows: TGTGCCACCAGCTTTGGGACAGGGGGCGCCGAGAGTCTTCAGCCCCAGCATTTT.

The CDR3 spells CASSPGASGGQETQYF. In DNA form, the CDR3 reads TGTGCCAGCAGCCCTGGGGCTAGCGGGGGCCAAGAGACCCAGTACTTC. The V call is TRBV5-4, the J call TRBJ2-5; the match to TRBD2 covers 10 bases. The CDR3 has 16 amino acids. V was clipped by 4 bases and J by 1 base; unmatched bases: 7. Germline values: CDR1 SGHNT, CDR2 YYREEE (reference sequence). Full variable domain (rest looked up from reference TRBV5-4 and TRBJ2-5): ETGVTQSPTHLIKTRGQQVTLRCSSQSGHNTVSWYQQALGQGPQFIFQYYREEENGRGNFPPRFSGLQFPNYSSELNVNALELDDSALYLCASSPGASGGQETQYFGPGTRLLVL.

This clone was counted between two and nine times. The chain has TRBV7-2 and TRBJ2-3; TRBD1 matches at 11 bases. Germline loops: CDR1 SGHTA, CDR2 FQGNSA. There are 14 residues in the CDR3. The V and J ends lost 7 bases and 4 bases, in that order; junction bases with no gene match: 4. CDR3 sequence: CASIGTGGADTQYF. The CDR3 DNA sequence: TGTGCCAGCATAGGGACAGGGGGTGCAGATACGCAGTATTTT. Complete variable domain (other parts from reference TRBV7-2 and TRBJ2-3): GAGVSQSPSNKVTEKGKDVELRCDPISGHTALYWYRQSLGQGLEFLIYFQGNSAPDKSGLPSDRFSAERTGGSVSTLTIQRTQQEDSAVYLCASIGTGGADTQYFGPGTRLTVL.

This clone has a single count. The rearrangement joins TRBV7-3 to TRBJ2-3, with TRBD2 identical over 7 bases. V lost 5 bases to trimming and J lost 1 base; unmatched junction nucleotides: 6. Germline CDR1 is SGHTA and CDR2 is FQGTGA. This CDR3 comprises 15 residues. The CDR3 protein is CASSPFGLGTDTQYF. The CDR3 DNA is TGTGCCAGCAGCCCTTTCGGACTAGGCACAGATACGCAGTATTTT.

The rearrangement links TRBV27 to TRBJ1-5; TRBD1 might be the D (5 bases). The germline CDR1 and CDR2 sequences are MNHEY and SMNVEV (reference sequence). The CDR3 length is 15 residues. The V end was cut by 2 bases, the J end by 4 bases, with 12 bases between. The CDR3 DNA sequence: TGTGCCAGCAGTTTAGGGTTTGGGGCGAATCAGCCCCAGCATTTT. It yields the protein CASSLGFGANQPQHF.

This clone was detected a few times. The chain is built from TRBV7-2 and TRBJ1-1, with 8 bases lining up with TRBD1. The length of the CDR3 is 13 residues. Trimming at V came to 1 base and at J to 8 bases, leaving 3 bases not matched to a gene. Germline V gene lookup returns CDR1 SGHTA and CDR2 FQGNSA. The CDR3 nucleotides are TGTGCCAGCAGCTTAGGGACAGGGAAAGAAGCTTTCTTT. Amino acid sequence: CASSLGTGKEAFF.

This clone has only one observation. V is TRBV19 and J is TRBJ2-6; possible D gene TRBD1, 5 bases. V lost 1 base, J lost 4 bases, and 14 bases lay in between. Germline V gene sequence: CDR1 LNHDA, CDR2 SQIVND (reference sequence). This CDR3 region has 17 residues. The CDR3: CASSIVQGARGANVLTF. CDR3 nucleotides: TGTGCCAGTAGTATAGTTCAAGGGGCGCGGGGGGCCAACGTCCTGACTTTC.

The chain is built from TRBV7-9 and TRBJ2-7, with 8 bases aligning to TRBD2. The CDR3 contains 13 residues. Germline-derived CDR1 and CDR2 are SEHNR and FQNEAQ (reference sequence). Trimming took 4 bases from V and 6 from J; bases not matched to a gene: 5. This chain's CDR3 is CASSSGRGAEQYF. The DNA for the CDR3 is TGTGCCAGCAGCTCGGGGCGGGGGGCCGAGCAGTACTTC.

The chain carries TRBV6-6 and TRBJ2-3; D gene uncertain. The CDR3 totals 13 residues. CDR1 MNHNY and CDR2 SVGAGI come from the germline V gene (reference sequence). Trimming took off 8 bases at V and 4 bases at J, with 13 bases between the two ends. CDR3 bases: TGTGCCAGCGAAGGAGTCGGCCCAGATACGCAGTATTTT. Protein sequence: CASEGVGPDTQYF.

The chain couples TRBV6-1 to TRBJ1-2; D is unclear. This CDR3 is 13 amino acids long. Germline values: CDR1 MNHNS, CDR2 SASEGT. V was cut by 8 bases and J by 4 bases, with 14 bases left in between. For the CDR3, the DNA is TGTGCCAGCGATGGCAGACTTGGCTATGGCTACACCTTC. This sequence encodes CASDGRLGYGYTF.

This chain connects TRBV4-1 to TRBJ2-7, with D tentatively TRBD1 (5 bases). This CDR3 is built from 14 residues. With 4 bases removed from V and 3 bases from J, the gap between germline ends came to 13 bases. Per the germline V gene, CDR1 is MGHRA and CDR2 is YSYEKL. The chain's CDR3 is CASSRSGSIYEQYF. CDR3 sequence (DNA): TGCGCCAGCAGCCGTTCAGGGTCCATCTACGAGCAGTACTTC.

This clone was detected only once. The J gene is TRBJ2-3, the V gene TRBV6-5; 13 bases agree with TRBD2. This CDR3 contains 16 residues. With V trimmed by 4 bases and J by 5 bases, 6 bases remained unmatched. Germline V CDR1 and CDR2: MNHEY, SVGAGI. The CDR3 sequence is CASSFRTSGSVDTQYF. The DNA of the CDR3 is TGTGCCAGCAGTTTCCGGACTAGCGGGAGCGTAGATACGCAGTATTTT.

The rearrangement joins TRBV6-5 to TRBJ2-2, with 7 bases identical to TRBD1. V was pared by 6 bases and J by 8 bases, with 3 bases of the junction left unmatched. Germline V gene lookup returns CDR1 MNHEY and CDR2 SVGAGI. This CDR3 has 12 residues. CDR3 DNA: TGTGCCAGCAGAACAGGGGTGGGGGAGCTGTTTTTT. Translated, it gives CASRTGVGELFF.

The V and J genes are TRBV19 and TRBJ1-5; D might be TRBD1 (6 bases). V was trimmed by 6 bases and J by 3 bases, leaving 15 bases between them. Per germline, CDR1 LNHDA and CDR2 SQIVND (reference sequence). The CDR3 extends over 15 amino acids. The DNA of the CDR3 is TGTGCCAGTAGAATGTCGGCAGGGGACAATCAGCCCCAGCATTTT. Amino acids: CASRMSAGDNQPQHF.